This T cell receptor (beta chain) originates from a study of vaccination effects on CD4 cells after COVID-19. Ahead of sequencing, the ViraFEST assay grew antigen-specific CD4+ T cells using viral peptide pools. After about 10 days in culture, the CD4+ T cells were isolated. Vaccine administered to participants consisted of two doses of either BNT162b2 or mRNA-1273. Researchers swapped half the medium for IL-2 medium on both days 3 and 7. This clone was seen a single time. The antigen remains unidentified. Study-level results: Just 1 of 255 vaccine-induced clones in healthy recipients was cross-reactive. By a late point after vaccination, infection- and vaccine-induced clones had shrunk markedly through clonal contraction. No early post-infection timepoints were available in the study, which also included few convalescent patients.

Data came from immunoSEQ multiplex PCR; TCRdb stores just in-frame clones and leaves some out. This sample has about 72,000 clones; approximately 82% occur once, and the top ten carry 1.2%. The TCR sequence derives from a human donor who received a COVID-19 vaccine. The specimen was CD4+ T cells from PBMCs cultured with HCoV-229E spike peptides, collected after COVID-19 vaccination.

The CDR3 loop reads CASSWGTGGTGELFF. CDR3 nucleotides: TGTGCCAGCAGCTGGGGGACAGGGGGCACCGGGGAGCTGTTTTTT. This chain joins TRBV5-4 and TRBJ2-2; TRBD1 matches at 11 bases. Germline V CDR1 and CDR2: SGHNT, YYREEE (reference sequence). The CDR3 consists of 15 residues. Trimming removed 3 bases from V and 4 bases from J; junction bases left unmatched: 2.